Shown below are 5 T cell receptor beta chains from a single sample sequenced in a study of blood T cell repertoires in COVID-19. TCRdb keeps only in-frame clones here, not all; method: immunoSEQ multiplex PCR. The repertoire holds about 240,000 clones, approximately 86% seen once, with 6% to 9% in the top ten. Sample: peripheral blood. The receptors derive from a woman between 65 and 79 years old with active or convalescent COVID-19.

The V and J genes are TRBV9 and TRBJ1-5; TRBD1 is a possible D gene (5 bases). The CDR3 runs to 15 residues. The ends were cut back, 0 bases at V and 0 bases at J, with 7 bases in the middle. Germline V gene sequence: CDR1 SGDLS, CDR2 YYNGEE. CDR3 protein: CASSVDQGSNQPQHF. In DNA, the CDR3 is TGTGCCAGCAGCGTAGACCAGGGTAGCAATCAGCCCCAGCATTTT.

CDR3 in DNA: TGTGCCATCAGTGCCGCCACGGAGGATGGCTACACCTTC. Protein sequence: CAISAATEDGYTF. The chain joins TRBV10-3 to TRBJ1-2; D not resolved. Between the trimmed V and J ends, which lost 4 bases and 6 bases, there was a span of 12 bases. From germline, CDR1 is ENHRY and CDR2 SYGVKD. This CDR3 spans 13 amino acids.

The chain links TRBV2 to TRBJ2-5, with 10 bases fitting TRBD2. From germline, CDR1 is SNHLY and CDR2 FYNNEI. This CDR3 region has 16 residues. V trimming: 2 bases; J trimming: 2 bases; junction bases outside the gene matches: 5. The CDR3 DNA reads as TGTGCCAGCAGTGAAACTGTACTAGCGGGACAAGAGACCCAGTACTTC. Protein sequence: CASSETVLAGQETQYF.

The chain couples TRBV9 to TRBJ2-1, with 8 nucleotides matching TRBD2. The CDR3 runs to 16 residues. V shed 3 bases, J shed 6 bases, and the junction held 11 bases outside the gene matches. The germline V gene encodes CDR1 SGDLS and CDR2 YYNGEE. The CDR3 here is CASSETLRGEVNEQFF. The CDR3 nucleotides are TGTGCCAGCAGCGAGACCCTGCGGGGGGAAGTCAATGAGCAGTTCTTC.

The rearrangement uses TRBV4-3 and TRBJ1-5; perhaps TRBD1 as D (5 bases). The germline gives CDR1 LGHNA, CDR2 YSLEER. This CDR3 is 15 amino acids long. V dropped 4 bases and J dropped 2 bases, with 12 bases sitting between them. CDR3 in amino acids: CASSPFVGGNQPQHF. The CDR3 DNA reads TGCGCCAGCAGCCCCTTCGTAGGGGGCAATCAGCCCCAGCATTTT.